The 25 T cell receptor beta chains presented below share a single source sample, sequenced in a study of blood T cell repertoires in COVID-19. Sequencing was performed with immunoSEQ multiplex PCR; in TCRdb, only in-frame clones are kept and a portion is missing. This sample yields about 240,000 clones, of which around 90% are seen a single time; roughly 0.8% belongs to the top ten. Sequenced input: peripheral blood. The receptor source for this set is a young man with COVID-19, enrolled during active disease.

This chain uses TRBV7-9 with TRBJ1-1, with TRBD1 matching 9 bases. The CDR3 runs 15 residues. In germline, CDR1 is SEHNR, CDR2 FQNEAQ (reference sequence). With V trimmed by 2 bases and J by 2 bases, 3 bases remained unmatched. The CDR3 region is CASSLMGQGNTEAFF. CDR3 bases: TGTGCCAGCAGCTTAATGGGACAGGGTAACACTGAAGCTTTCTTT.

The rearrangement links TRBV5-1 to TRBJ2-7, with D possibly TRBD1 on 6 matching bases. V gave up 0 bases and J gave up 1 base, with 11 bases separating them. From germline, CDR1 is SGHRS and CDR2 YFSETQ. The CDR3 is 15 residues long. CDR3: CASSLEPGESYEQYF. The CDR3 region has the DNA TGCGCCAGCAGCTTGGAGCCAGGGGAGTCCTACGAGCAGTACTTC.

For the CDR3, the DNA is TGTGCCAGCAGCTCTTTCAGGGGTAATGAGCAGTTCTTC. It codes for CASSSFRGNEQFF. V and J are TRBV11-1 and TRBJ2-1; the D gene is possibly TRBD1 (6 bases). The germline V gene has CDR1 SGHAT and CDR2 FQDESV (reference sequence). This CDR3 is built from 13 residues. V was pared by 4 bases and J by 7 bases, with 11 bases between.

The CDR3 sequence: CASSSGPYEQYF. For the CDR3, the DNA is TGTGCCAGCAGTTCAGGGCCGTACGAGCAGTACTTC. The chain is built from TRBV6-5 and TRBJ2-7, with D perhaps TRBD1 (5 bases). V lost 4 bases, J lost 4 bases, and 8 bases lay in between. The CDR3 sequence is 12 residues long. Germline V gives CDR1 MNHEY, CDR2 SVGAGI.

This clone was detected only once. CDR3 sequence (DNA): TGCGCCAGCAGCAGCTCGGGGAATTGGGAGGGGTACAATGAGCAGTTCTTC. It is translated as CASSSSGNWEGYNEQFF. The chain recombines TRBV5-1 with TRBJ2-1; 7 positions agree with TRBD2. The J segment lost 4 bases and the V segment lost 4 bases, leaving 14 bases of the junction unmatched. This CDR3 comprises 17 residues. Germline V gives CDR1 SGHRS, CDR2 YFSETQ.

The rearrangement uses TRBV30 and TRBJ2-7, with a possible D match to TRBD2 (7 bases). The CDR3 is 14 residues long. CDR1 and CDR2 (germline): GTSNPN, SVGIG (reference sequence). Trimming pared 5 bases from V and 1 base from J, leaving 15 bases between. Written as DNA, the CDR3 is TGTGCCTGGGGGAAACAGGGAGGGTCCTACGAGCAGTACTTC. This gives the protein CAWGKQGGSYEQYF.

The CDR3 here is CASSPRTDNSGNTIYF. In DNA, the CDR3 is TGCGCCAGCAGCCCCCGGACAGACAACTCTGGAAACACCATATATTTT. The chain recombines TRBV4-1 with TRBJ1-3; a possible D gene is TRBD1 (6 bases). V was trimmed by 4 bases and J by 0 bases, leaving 13 bases between them. Germline V gene lookup returns CDR1 MGHRA and CDR2 YSYEKL. The CDR3 totals 16 residues.

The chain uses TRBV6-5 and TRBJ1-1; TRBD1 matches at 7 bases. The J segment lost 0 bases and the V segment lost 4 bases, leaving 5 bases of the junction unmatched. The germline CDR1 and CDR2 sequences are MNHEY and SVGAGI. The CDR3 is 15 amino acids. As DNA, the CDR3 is TGTGCCAGCAGTTCAGACAGGGCTTTGAACACTGAAGCTTTCTTT. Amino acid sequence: CASSSDRALNTEAFF.

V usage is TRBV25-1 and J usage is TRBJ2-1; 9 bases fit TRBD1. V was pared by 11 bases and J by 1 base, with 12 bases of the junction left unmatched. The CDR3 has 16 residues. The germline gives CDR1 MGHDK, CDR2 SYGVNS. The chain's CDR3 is CARGKQGQGSYNEQFF. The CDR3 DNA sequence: TGTGCCCGCGGGAAGCAGGGACAGGGTTCCTACAATGAGCAGTTCTTC.

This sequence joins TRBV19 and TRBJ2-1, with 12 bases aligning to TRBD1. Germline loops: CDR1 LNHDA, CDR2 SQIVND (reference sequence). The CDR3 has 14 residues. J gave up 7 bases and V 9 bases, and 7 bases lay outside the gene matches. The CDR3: CASSGTGGQNEQFF. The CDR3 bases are TGTGCCAGCTCCGGGACAGGGGGCCAAAATGAGCAGTTCTTC.

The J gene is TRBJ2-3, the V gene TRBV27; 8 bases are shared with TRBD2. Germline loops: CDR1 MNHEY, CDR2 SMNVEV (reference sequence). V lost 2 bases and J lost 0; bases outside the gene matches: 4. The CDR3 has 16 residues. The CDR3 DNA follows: TGTGCCAGCAGTTTACTTGCGGGGGGCAGCACAGATACGCAGTATTTT. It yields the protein CASSLLAGGSTDTQYF.

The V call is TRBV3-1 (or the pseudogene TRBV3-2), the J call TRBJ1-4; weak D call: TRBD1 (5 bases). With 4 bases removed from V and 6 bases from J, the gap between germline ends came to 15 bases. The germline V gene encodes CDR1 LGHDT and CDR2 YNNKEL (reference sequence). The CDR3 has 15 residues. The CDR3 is CASSPPGPLHEKLFF. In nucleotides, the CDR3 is TGTGCCAGCAGCCCGCCAGGGCCGCTTCATGAAAAACTGTTTTTT.

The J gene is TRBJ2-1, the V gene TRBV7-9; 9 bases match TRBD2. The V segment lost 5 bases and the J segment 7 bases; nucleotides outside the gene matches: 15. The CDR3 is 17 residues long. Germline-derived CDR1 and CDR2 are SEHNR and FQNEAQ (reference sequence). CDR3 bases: TGTGCCAGCAGCCCCCCTTTCAGACTAGCGGTGAGTAATGAGCAGTTCTTC. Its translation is CASSPPFRLAVSNEQFF.

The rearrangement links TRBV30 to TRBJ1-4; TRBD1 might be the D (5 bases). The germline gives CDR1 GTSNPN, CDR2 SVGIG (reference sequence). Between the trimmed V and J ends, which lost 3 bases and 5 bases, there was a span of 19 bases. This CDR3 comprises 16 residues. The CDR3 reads CAWRRLEAGVNEKLFF. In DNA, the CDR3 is TGTGCCTGGAGGCGCTTGGAGGCGGGGGTGAATGAAAAACTGTTTTTT. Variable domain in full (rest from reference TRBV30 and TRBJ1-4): SQTIHQWPATLVQPVGSPLSLECTVEGTSNPNLYWYRQAAGRGLQLLFYSVGIGQISSEVPQNLSASRPQDRQFILSSKKLLLSDSGFYLCAWRRLEAGVNEKLFFGSGTQLSVL.

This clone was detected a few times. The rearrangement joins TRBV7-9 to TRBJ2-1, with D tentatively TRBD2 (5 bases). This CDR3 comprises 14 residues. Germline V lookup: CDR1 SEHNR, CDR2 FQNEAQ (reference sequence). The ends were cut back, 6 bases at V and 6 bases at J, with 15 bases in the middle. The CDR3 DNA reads TGTGCCAGCAGACCGGACTCGGAGCTCAATGAGCAGTTCTTC. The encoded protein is CASRPDSELNEQFF. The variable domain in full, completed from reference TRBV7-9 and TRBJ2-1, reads DTGVSQNPRHKITKRGQNVTFRCDPISEHNRLYWYRQTLGQGPEFLTYFQNEAQLEKSRLLSDRFSAERPKGSFSTLEIQRTEQGDSAMYLCASRPDSELNEQFFGPGTRLTVL.

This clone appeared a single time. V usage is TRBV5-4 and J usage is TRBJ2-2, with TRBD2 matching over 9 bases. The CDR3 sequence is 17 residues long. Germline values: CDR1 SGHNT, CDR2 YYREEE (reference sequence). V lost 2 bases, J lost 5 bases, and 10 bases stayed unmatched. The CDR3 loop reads CASSLPRGGRWTGELFF. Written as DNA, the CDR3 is TGTGCCAGCAGCTTACCGCGGGGGGGGAGATGGACCGGGGAGCTGTTTTTT.

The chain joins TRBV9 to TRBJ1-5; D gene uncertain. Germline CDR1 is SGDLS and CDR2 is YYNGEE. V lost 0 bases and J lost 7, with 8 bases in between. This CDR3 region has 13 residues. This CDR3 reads CASSVDWEQPQHF. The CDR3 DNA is TGTGCCAGCAGCGTAGATTGGGAGCAGCCCCAGCATTTT.

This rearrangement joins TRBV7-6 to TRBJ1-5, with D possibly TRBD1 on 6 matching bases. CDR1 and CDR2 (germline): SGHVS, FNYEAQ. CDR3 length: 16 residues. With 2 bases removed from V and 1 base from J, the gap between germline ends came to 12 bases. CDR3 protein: CASSLQGRYSNQPQHF. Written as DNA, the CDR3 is TGTGCCAGCAGCTTACAGGGGCGATACAGCAATCAGCCCCAGCATTTT.

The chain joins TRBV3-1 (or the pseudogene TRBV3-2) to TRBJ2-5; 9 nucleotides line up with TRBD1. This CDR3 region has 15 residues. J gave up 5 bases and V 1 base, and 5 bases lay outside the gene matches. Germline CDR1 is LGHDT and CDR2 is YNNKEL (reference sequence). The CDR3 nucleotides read TGTGCCAGCAGCCAAGGCTACAGGGGGCGGGAGACCCAGTACTTC. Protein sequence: CASSQGYRGRETQYF.

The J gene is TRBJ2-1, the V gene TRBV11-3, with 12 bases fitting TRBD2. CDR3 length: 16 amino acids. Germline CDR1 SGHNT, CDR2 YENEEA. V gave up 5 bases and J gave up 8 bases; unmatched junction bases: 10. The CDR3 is CASSPPTSGGIDEQFF. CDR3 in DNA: TGTGCCAGCAGCCCCCCCACTAGCGGGGGGATTGATGAGCAGTTCTTC.

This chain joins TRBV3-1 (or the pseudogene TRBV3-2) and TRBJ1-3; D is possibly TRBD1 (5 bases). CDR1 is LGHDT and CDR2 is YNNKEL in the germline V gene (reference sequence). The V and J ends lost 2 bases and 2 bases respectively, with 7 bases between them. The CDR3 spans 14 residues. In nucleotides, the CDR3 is TGTGCCAGCAGCCAAAGGGGAACTGGAAACACCATATATTTT. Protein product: CASSQRGTGNTIYF.

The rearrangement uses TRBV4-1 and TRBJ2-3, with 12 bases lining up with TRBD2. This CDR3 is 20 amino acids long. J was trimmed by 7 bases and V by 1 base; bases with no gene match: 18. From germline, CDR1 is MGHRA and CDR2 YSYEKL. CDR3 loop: CASSQGPLASGRVGPYTQYF. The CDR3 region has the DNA TGCGCCAGCAGCCAAGGACCCCTGGCTAGCGGGAGGGTAGGGCCTTATACGCAGTATTTT.

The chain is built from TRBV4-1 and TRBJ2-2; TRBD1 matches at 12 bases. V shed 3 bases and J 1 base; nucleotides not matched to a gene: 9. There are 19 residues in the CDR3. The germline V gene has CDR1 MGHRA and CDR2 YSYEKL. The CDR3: CASSHTGTGGARNTGELFF. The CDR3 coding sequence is TGCGCCAGCAGCCATACCGGGACAGGGGGCGCTCGGAACACCGGGGAGCTGTTTTTT.

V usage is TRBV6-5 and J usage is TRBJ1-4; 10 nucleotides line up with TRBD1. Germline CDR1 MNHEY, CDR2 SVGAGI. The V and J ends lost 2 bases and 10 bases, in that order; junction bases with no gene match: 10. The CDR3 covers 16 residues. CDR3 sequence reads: CASSYLTRQGARKLFF. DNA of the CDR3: TGTGCCAGCAGTTACCTGACCCGACAGGGGGCGAGAAAACTGTTTTTT.

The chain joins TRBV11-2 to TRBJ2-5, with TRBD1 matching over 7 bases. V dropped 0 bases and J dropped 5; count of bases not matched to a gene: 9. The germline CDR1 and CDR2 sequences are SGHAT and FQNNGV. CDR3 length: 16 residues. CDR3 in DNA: TGTGCCAGCAGCTTAGATCTATACAGGGGAGAGGAGACCCAGTACTTC. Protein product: CASSLDLYRGEETQYF.